This record looks at one TCR beta chain sequence and its context. Its antigen is not known. The germline gives CDR1 KGHSH, CDR2 LQKENI. CDR3 length: 13 residues. Trimming cost V 3 bases and J 6 bases; bases outside gene matches: 0. Documented treatment: roughly ten-day PBMC culture with coronavirus spike peptide pools or control peptides (ViraFEST assay). Positive PCR dates covered March to December 2020, before US Alpha, Beta and Delta variants. This sample is drawn from a study of vaccination and CD4 T cells after COVID-19. Study summary: Typically, post-vaccine samples were obtained a median around 72 days after dose two, within a range of 14 to 241. Culture controls were given either a CEFX pool, an HIV-1 Nef pool, or no peptide.

Sequencing of the DNA from cultured CD4+ T cells was carried out with the Oncomine TCR Beta short-read assay. Cultured CD4+ T cells yielded the extracted genomic DNA. MiXCR was run by TCRdb on the PCR reads, yielding one entry per CDR3 protein. The data hold thousands of distinct CDR3 sequences, with about two thirds observed a single time. The sequence came from a human donor who had recovered from COVID-19. Sequencing input: CD4+ T cells from blood, cultured in vitro. J is TRBJ1-1 and V is TRBV18; 11 bases are a match to TRBD1. The CDR3 DNA reads TGTGCCAGCTCACCGGGACAGGGGGCTGAAGCTTTCTTT. Its protein is CASSPGQGAEAFF.